This passage covers 17 T cell receptor beta chains from one sample sequenced in a study of T cell responses to AZD1222 COVID-19 vaccine (dated by TCRdb to the early 2020s). The time point tag for this specimen amounts to: about 28 days (+/-7) after the second vaccine dose. Libraries were made using the immunoSEQ multiplex PCR assay. Entries here come from immuneACCESS through TCRdb and include only in-frame sequences with V and J called. Some clones fail to appear in such tables; in the studies checked, an unresolved V gene covers under half of the shortfall, and the cause of the remainder is unknown. The sample table lists about 100,000 clones, approximately 90% of them with a count of one. The ten top clones hold about 8.3% of the sample. The starting material was peripheral blood, obtained 28 days after the second AZD1222 dose. The receptors here all came from an adult who received the AZD1222 COVID-19 vaccine.

The CDR3 sequence is CASSSGGNTEAFF. CDR3 coding DNA: TGTGCCAGCAGCTCCGGGGGAAACACTGAAGCTTTCTTT. This sequence joins TRBV7-2 and TRBJ1-1; a possible D gene is TRBD1 (5 bases). The germline V gene has CDR1 SGHTA and CDR2 FQGNSA. This CDR3 region has 13 residues. Trimming took 4 bases from V and 2 from J, leaving 8 bases between them. Full variable domain (remainder filled in from reference TRBV7-2 and TRBJ1-1): GAGVSQSPSNKVTEKGKDVELRCDPISGHTALYWYRQSLGQGLEFLIYFQGNSAPDKSGLPSDRFSAERTGGSVSTLTIQRTQQEDSAVYLCASSSGGNTEAFFGQGTRLTVV.

The count of this clone is one. The genes are TRBV29-1 and TRBJ1-1; TRBD1 matches at 10 bases. V gave up 7 bases and J gave up 6 bases; unmatched junction bases: 8. Germline V gene sequence: CDR1 SQVTM, CDR2 ANQGSEA. The CDR3 is 13 residues long. The CDR3 spells CSARTGGRAEAFF. The DNA for the CDR3 is TGCAGCGCTAGGACAGGGGGTAGGGCTGAAGCTTTCTTT.

V and J are TRBV5-6 and TRBJ1-6; D not certain. Deletions cut 0 bases from V and 6 bases from J, with 7 bases between. The CDR3 runs 14 residues. Germline lookup yields CDR1 SGHDT and CDR2 YYEEEE. The CDR3 sequence: CASSLERLNSPLHF. As DNA, the CDR3 is TGTGCCAGCAGCTTGGAACGGCTTAATTCACCCCTCCACTTT.

The chain joins TRBV5-1 to TRBJ2-1; no firm D call. CDR1 SGHRS and CDR2 YFSETQ come from the germline V gene. The CDR3 is 14 residues long. Trimming took 4 bases from V and 3 from J, leaving 11 bases between them. In nucleotides, the CDR3 is TGCGCCAGCAGCCTCGGGCAGCTCTACAATGAGCAGTTCTTC. Translated: CASSLGQLYNEQFF.

This sequence joins TRBV5-6 and TRBJ1-5, with D unresolved. CDR1 and CDR2 (germline): SGHDT, YYEEEE. Trimming pared 4 bases from V and 1 base from J, leaving 12 bases between. CDR3 length: 15 residues. CDR3 DNA: TGTGCCAGCAGCAACTGGGGTTTGAGCAATCAGCCCCAGCATTTT. Protein: CASSNWGLSNQPQHF.

V and J are TRBV18 and TRBJ2-7; 7 nucleotides match TRBD1. This CDR3 is 13 amino acids long. Per the germline V gene, CDR1 is KGHSH and CDR2 is LQKENI. V dropped 2 bases and J dropped 2; count of bases not matched to a gene: 0. The CDR3 DNA sequence: TGTGCCAGCTCACCAACAGGGGCCTACGAGCAGTACTTC. Translating it yields CASSPTGAYEQYF.

The V call is TRBV11-2, the J call TRBJ2-7; D might be TRBD1 (5 bases). Looked up from germline, CDR1 is SGHAT and CDR2 is FQNNGV. Trimming took off 5 bases at V and 3 bases at J, with 29 bases between the two ends. This CDR3 is built from 19 residues. This CDR3 is CASSIQAHDVVWTYYEQYF. CDR3 sequence (DNA): TGTGCCAGCAGCATACAGGCTCACGACGTGGTTTGGACCTACTACGAGCAGTACTTC.

CDR3 sequence reads: CATGQGALSEQFF. The CDR3 DNA reads as TGTGCCACCGGACAGGGGGCTCTAAGTGAGCAGTTCTTC. This chain uses TRBV19 with TRBJ2-1; 11 positions match TRBD1. Trimming cost V 10 bases and J 9 bases; bases outside gene matches: 8. Germline V gene lookup returns CDR1 LNHDA and CDR2 SQIVND (reference sequence). The CDR3 runs to 13 residues.

The V and J genes are TRBV18 and TRBJ2-1; tentative D call: TRBD2 (5 bases). V lost 4 bases to trimming and J lost 5 bases, with 15 bases between them. The CDR3 length is 15 residues. Germline V gene sequence: CDR1 KGHSH, CDR2 LQKENI. The CDR3 sequence is CASSLSGKEDNEQFF. The CDR3 DNA is TGTGCCAGCTCACTCTCGGGGAAAGAGGACAATGAGCAGTTCTTC.

V and J are TRBV6-2 or TRBV6-3 and TRBJ2-1, with D perhaps assigned TRBD1 or TRBD2 (5 bases each). The ends were cut back, 5 bases at V and 9 bases at J, with 14 bases in the middle. The V gene's germline CDR1 is MNHEY and CDR2 SVGEGT. The CDR3 covers 13 residues. CDR3 region: CASSRDGWGEQFF. The CDR3 region has the DNA TGTGCCAGCAGTCGGGACGGATGGGGTGAGCAGTTCTTC.

CDR3: CASSQGRDTEAFF. In nucleotides, the CDR3 is TGTGCCAGTAGCCAGGGGAGGGATACTGAAGCTTTCTTT. V usage is TRBV19 and J usage is TRBJ1-1; a weak D match, TRBD1 (6 bases). Trimming took off 6 bases at V and 5 bases at J, with 13 bases between the two ends. This CDR3 comprises 13 residues. Per the germline V gene, CDR1 is LNHDA and CDR2 is SQIVND (reference sequence). Full variable domain (missing parts from reference TRBV19 and TRBJ1-1): DGGITQSPKYLFRKEGQNVTLSCEQNLNHDAMYWYRQDPGQGLRLIYYSQIVNDFQKGDIAEGYSVSREKKESFPLTVTSAQKNPTAFYLCASSQGRDTEAFFGQGTRLTVV.

This clone was found once. The chain has TRBV7-2 and TRBJ2-1; 9 bases line up with TRBD2. This CDR3 has 14 residues. The germline gives CDR1 SGHTA, CDR2 FQGNSA. V lost 5 bases, J lost 9 bases, and 8 bases stayed unmatched. CDR3 bases: TGTGCCAGCAGCCCCCCGGCGGGAGGGGGTGAGCAGTTCTTC. Translation gives CASSPPAGGGEQFF. The whole variable domain, remainder taken from reference TRBV7-2 and TRBJ2-1, is GAGVSQSPSNKVTEKGKDVELRCDPISGHTALYWYRQSLGQGLEFLIYFQGNSAPDKSGLPSDRFSAERTGGSVSTLTIQRTQQEDSAVYLCASSPPAGGGEQFFGPGTRLTVL.

The rearrangement joins TRBV2 to TRBJ1-5, with D perhaps TRBD1 (6 bases). V gave up 1 base and J gave up 8 bases, with 9 bases separating them. The CDR3 spans 13 residues. Germline loops: CDR1 SNHLY, CDR2 FYNNEI. For the CDR3, the DNA is TGTGCCAGCAGTGAAGGGACAGTCGAGCCCCAGCATTTT. Its translation: CASSEGTVEPQHF. The full variable domain, in which reference TRBV2 and TRBJ1-5 provide the parts outside the CDR3, is EPEVTQTPSHQVTQMGQEVILRCVPISNHLYFYWYRQILGQKVEFLVSFYNNEISEKSEIFDDQFSVERPDGSNFTLKIRSTKLEDSAMYFCASSEGTVEPQHFGDGTRLSIL.

This sequence joins TRBV7-2 and TRBJ2-1; D remains unclear. There are 15 residues in the CDR3. CDR1 is SGHTA and CDR2 is FQGNSA in the germline V gene. V shed 6 bases and J shed 1 base, with 13 bases lying between them. The CDR3 is CASRLRATSYNEQFF. DNA of the CDR3: TGTGCCAGCAGGTTACGGGCTACATCCTACAATGAGCAGTTCTTC.

V and J are TRBV7-9 and TRBJ2-7; tentatively, D is TRBD2 (6 bases). V lost 5 bases to trimming and J lost 3 bases, with 14 bases between them. Per germline, CDR1 SEHNR and CDR2 FQNEAQ (reference sequence). This CDR3 comprises 14 residues. The CDR3, as DNA: TGTGCCAGCAGCCTGGGCGGGGCACTCTACGAGCAGTACTTC. It yields the protein CASSLGGALYEQYF.

The chain has TRBV6-5 and TRBJ1-4; TRBD1 aligns across 9 bases. Germline V gene sequence: CDR1 MNHEY, CDR2 SVGAGI. The trim removed 0 bases at V and 10 bases at J, leaving 9 bases unmatched. This CDR3 spans 16 amino acids. The CDR3 loop is CASSYSTGQGLGKLFF. DNA of the CDR3: TGTGCCAGCAGTTACTCGACCGGACAGGGGTTGGGAAAACTGTTTTTT.

This chain uses TRBV11-2 with TRBJ2-4, with 7 bases identical to TRBD1. The trim removed 5 bases at V and 7 bases at J, leaving 14 bases unmatched. The germline V gene encodes CDR1 SGHAT and CDR2 FQNNGV. The CDR3 loop spans 16 amino acids. The CDR3 sequence: CASSLPPTGIKNIQYF. As DNA, the CDR3 is TGTGCCAGCAGCCTTCCCCCGACAGGGATTAAGAACATTCAGTACTTC. Filled out from reference TRBV11-2 and TRBJ2-4, the complete variable domain reads EAGVAQSPRYKIIEKRQSVAFWCNPISGHATLYWYQQILGQGPKLLIQFQNNGVVDDSQLPKDRFSAERLKGVDSTLKIQPAKLEDSAVYLCASSLPPTGIKNIQYFGAGTRLSVL.